The rows below give T cell receptor beta chains drawn from one sample of a study of blood T cell repertoires in COVID-19. Method: immunoSEQ multiplex PCR; TCRdb's copy keeps in-frame clones and lacks some. This table holds about 180,000 clones, roughly nine tenths found once. The sample consisted of PBMCs or T cells enriched from blood (not recorded which). Every receptor here comes from a human donor with acute COVID-19. The donor label of this sample is uncertain. CDR3s include the opening cysteine and the closing phenylalanine or tryptophan. A D gene is named only where the DNA matches it firmly. Clone size, where shown, is once, few, many, or a class for clones that have expanded.

j_call d_call clone_size v_call cdr3_nt cdr3_aa
TRBJ1-4 NA NA TRBV18 TGTGCCAGCTCAGGAGGACGAGAAAAACTGTTTTTT CASSGGREKLFF
TRBJ1-1 TRBD1 few TRBV6-1 TGTGCCAGCAGTGGAGCCCGTGTAATACAGGGGGCGGAGGCTTTCTTT CASSGARVIQGAEAFF
TRBJ1-2 NA NA TRBV6-5 TGTGCCAGCAGTTACTACGGGGGAAACTATGGCTACACCTTC CASSYYGGNYGYTF
TRBJ1-1 TRBD1 NA TRBV2 TGTGCCAGCAGGGGACAGTTCCGCCAAACCCAAAACACTGAAGCTTTCTTT CASRGQFRQTQNTEAFF
TRBJ2-7 NA NA TRBV29-1 TGCAGCGTTGGGACATCTACCCTCTCCTACGAGCAGTACTTC CSVGTSTLSYEQYF
TRBJ1-6 TRBD1 NA TRBV9 TGTGCCAGCAGCGTAGGGGGACAGGGGGCTTATTCACCCCTCCACTTT CASSVGGQGAYSPLHF
TRBJ1-2 NA NA TRBV30 TGTGCCTGGAGTGGTACGGGGGGCTACACCTTC CAWSGTGGYTF
TRBJ2-3 NA once TRBV19 TGTGCCAGTAGTTGGGGAAGCGGATTTACAGATACGCAGTATTTT CASSWGSGFTDTQYF
TRBJ1-6 NA NA TRBV9 TGTGCCAGCAGCGCCGGAGGGGATTCACCCCTCCACTTT CASSAGGDSPLHF
TRBJ1-6 TRBD1 NA TRBV5-4 TGTGCCAGCAGCTGGGGACAGGGGAATTCACCCCTCCACTTT CASSWGQGNSPLHF
TRBJ2-7 TRBD2 NA TRBV24-1 TGTGCCACCAGTGACCCAGCGGGGGGTCCCTACGAGCAGTACTTC CATSDPAGGPYEQYF
TRBJ2-2 TRBD2 NA TRBV9 TGTGCCAGCAGCGTGACTAGCGGATCCACCGGGGAGCTGTTTTTT CASSVTSGSTGELFF
TRBJ2-3 TRBD2 NA TRBV10-2 TGCGCCAGCATGGGTCTAGCGGTTAGCACAGATACGCAGTATTTT CASMGLAVSTDTQYF
TRBJ1-4 NA NA TRBV27 TGTGCCAGCAGGCACAACTCTCAGGGTACTAATGAAAAACTGTTTTTT CASRHNSQGTNEKLFF
TRBJ2-7 TRBD2 NA TRBV5-1 TGCGCCCGCAGCTGGGGGGGAGGCGAGGGCGAGCAGTACTTC CARSWGGGEGEQYF
TRBJ2-1 NA NA TRBV24-1 TGTGCCGCGGGACAGCCAAACAACAATGAGCAGTTCTTC CAAGQPNNNEQFF
TRBJ1-1 NA NA TRBV19 TGTGCCAGTAGATGGGCAGGTTCCACTGAAGCTTTCTTT CASRWAGSTEAFF
TRBJ2-7 NA NA TRBV5-1 TGCGCCAGCAGCTTGCAACAGGGTTACGACGAGCAGTACTTC CASSLQQGYDEQYF
TRBJ1-4 NA NA TRBV7-2 TGTGCCAGCAGGGAAGGGGGTAATGAAAAACTGTTTTTT CASREGGNEKLFF
TRBJ1-1 NA NA TRBV10-3 TGTGCCATCAGTGACCAGGGAGGTACTGAAGCTTTCTTT CAISDQGGTEAFF
TRBJ2-5 TRBD1 NA TRBV7-2 TGTGCCAGCAGCATTGGACAGGGGGAGACCCAGTACTTC CASSIGQGETQYF
TRBJ2-3 NA NA TRBV9 TGTGCCAGCAGCGTAGACAGGGCGGTCCCAGATACGCAGTATTTT CASSVDRAVPDTQYF
TRBJ1-2 TRBD1 once TRBV12-3/TRBV12-4 TGTGCCAGCGGGCCCTCAGGGGGCAGAGGCTACACCTTC CASGPSGGRGYTF
TRBJ1-2 NA NA TRBV27 TGTGCCAGCAGTTTAGGCTCTAACTATGGCTACACCTTC CASSLGSNYGYTF
TRBJ2-2 NA NA TRBV19 TGTGCCAGTAGTATAACGTCCAGGGGTAGGACCGGGGAGCTGTTTTTT CASSITSRGRTGELFF
TRBJ1-4 NA once TRBV27 TGTGCCAGCAGTCCGTACCGGGGGGCAACTAATGAAAAACTGTTTTTT CASSPYRGATNEKLFF
TRBJ2-1 TRBD1 NA TRBV27 TGTGCCAGCACCGGACAGGGCACCTACAATGAGCAGTTCTTC CASTGQGTYNEQFF
TRBJ2-5 TRBD2 NA TRBV4-2 TGTGCCAGCAGCCAAAAAAAAGCGGGAGCCCAAGAGACCCAGTACTTC CASSQKKAGAQETQYF
TRBJ1-1 TRBD1 NA TRBV7-6 TGTGCCAGCAGCCTACAGGGGTCCACTGAAGCTTTCTTT CASSLQGSTEAFF
TRBJ1-3 NA NA TRBV7-6 TGTGCCAGCAGCTTAGAGGGGGGGCTTTCTGGAAACACCATATATTTT CASSLEGGLSGNTIYF
TRBJ1-3 NA NA TRBV6-5 TGTGCCAGCAGTTACGTAGGGGCGACCTCTGGAAACACCATATATTTT CASSYVGATSGNTIYF
TRBJ1-1 NA few TRBV5-6 TGTGCCAGCAGCTTGGGGCAGGGGTACACTGAAGCTTTCTTT CASSLGQGYTEAFF
TRBJ1-2 TRBD1 NA TRBV12-3/TRBV12-4 TGTGCCAGCAGCCTTGGACAGGGTGGGGCCTACACCTTC CASSLGQGGAYTF
TRBJ1-2 NA NA TRBV7-8 TGTGCCAGCAGCACCTTCAGGGATGGCTACACCTTC CASSTFRDGYTF
TRBJ2-1 NA once TRBV7-2 TGTGCCAGCAGCTTAGAATCACTAGCCGCGTACAATGAGCAGTTCTTC CASSLESLAAYNEQFF
TRBJ1-1 NA NA TRBV12-3/TRBV12-4 TGTGCCAGCAGCCAGGGTTCCACTGAAGCTTTCTTT CASSQGSTEAFF
TRBJ2-1 TRBD1 NA TRBV25-1 TGTGCCAGCAGTGACGGGACAGACAATGAGCAGTTCTTC CASSDGTDNEQFF
TRBJ1-1 NA once TRBV6-5 TGTGCCAGCAGTTTCACAGCCGCCCACACTGAAGCTTTCTTT CASSFTAAHTEAFF
TRBJ2-7 TRBD1 NA TRBV4-2 TGTGCCAGCAGCCAAGAAACCGGACAGGTCTACGAGCAGTACTTC CASSQETGQVYEQYF
TRBJ2-5 TRBD1 once TRBV15 TGTGCCACCAGCAGAGATGACAGGGTGGAGACCCAGTACTTC CATSRDDRVETQYF
TRBJ1-5 TRBD1 NA TRBV30 TGTGCCTGGAGTCCGGCGGACAGGGTCAATCAGCCCCAGCATTTT CAWSPADRVNQPQHF
TRBJ2-7 TRBD1 once TRBV28 TGTGCCAGCAGTTTATCCGGACAGGGCGAGCAGTACTTC CASSLSGQGEQYF
TRBJ2-3 TRBD2 NA TRBV5-1 TGCGCCAGCAGCTTGGATCTGGCGGGGGGCACAGATACGCAGTATTTT CASSLDLAGGTDTQYF
TRBJ2-1 TRBD2 NA TRBV7-9 TGTGCCAGCAGCTTACTCACTAGCGGGGGGAATGAGCAGTTCTTC CASSLLTSGGNEQFF
TRBJ1-2 NA NA TRBV12-1 TGTGCCAGCAGCCGCCGCAGGGCCCGCGAACGTTCAGATGGCTACACCTTC CASSRRRARERSDGYTF
TRBJ2-7 NA NA TRBV7-3 TGTGCCAGCAGCTTATTCGAAGAGCAGGTGGTGTACTTC CASSLFEEQVVYF
TRBJ2-5 NA NA TRBV10-2 TGCGCCAGCAGCCCACAAGAGACCCAGTACTTC CASSPQETQYF
TRBJ1-6 NA few TRBV18 TGTGCCAGCTCCCCCCCCGCGGGGGTAAGGAATTCACCCCTCCACTTT CASSPPAGVRNSPLHF
TRBJ2-7 TRBD2 NA TRBV5-1 TGCGCCAGCAACTCCGCTGGGAGGGGCGAGTACGAGCAGTACTTC CASNSAGRGEYEQYF
TRBJ1-3 NA NA TRBV7-2 TGTGCCAGCAGCAAACCGCAGGTGACCTCTGGAAACACCATATATTTT CASSKPQVTSGNTIYF
TRBJ2-3 TRBD1 few TRBV6-5 TGTGCCAGCAGTCCGGACAGGGGCGCAGATACGCAGTATTTT CASSPDRGADTQYF